This TCR beta chain is drawn from a study of cytomegalovirus exposure and HLA in healthy donors. Study in general: Of more than 350 genotyped donors, about 81% clustered with self-reported Caucasian donors.

PCR used 60 Vbeta primers and 13 Jbeta primers. Measured with immunoSEQ multiplex PCR; TCRdb has only the in-frame clones, and not every one. The repertoire holds about 60,000 clones, with about 82% as singletons. Between the trimmed V and J ends, which lost 4 bases and 1 base, there was a span of 10 bases. Germline CDR1 and CDR2: KGHSH and LQKENI. The CDR3 consists of 14 residues. General study findings and limits: It was 164 TCR beta chains that were listed as cytomegalovirus-associated. Rates of TCR association differed by HLA locus in a later analysis, with DRB1 highest and HLA-C lowest. Sequencing depth across donors, presence/absence analyses assumed, was roughly uniform.

Concerning this clone: Its antigen is as yet unknown.

V is TRBV18 and J is TRBJ1-1; TRBD1 is a possible D gene (6 bases). The sequencing sample was made of PBMCs. The sequence came from a woman aged 25-40 years in good health and CMV-seronegative. The CDR3 loop reads CASSLRGGNTEAFF. In nucleotides, the CDR3 is TGTGCCAGCTCACTTAGGGGGGGGAACACTGAAGCTTTCTTT.